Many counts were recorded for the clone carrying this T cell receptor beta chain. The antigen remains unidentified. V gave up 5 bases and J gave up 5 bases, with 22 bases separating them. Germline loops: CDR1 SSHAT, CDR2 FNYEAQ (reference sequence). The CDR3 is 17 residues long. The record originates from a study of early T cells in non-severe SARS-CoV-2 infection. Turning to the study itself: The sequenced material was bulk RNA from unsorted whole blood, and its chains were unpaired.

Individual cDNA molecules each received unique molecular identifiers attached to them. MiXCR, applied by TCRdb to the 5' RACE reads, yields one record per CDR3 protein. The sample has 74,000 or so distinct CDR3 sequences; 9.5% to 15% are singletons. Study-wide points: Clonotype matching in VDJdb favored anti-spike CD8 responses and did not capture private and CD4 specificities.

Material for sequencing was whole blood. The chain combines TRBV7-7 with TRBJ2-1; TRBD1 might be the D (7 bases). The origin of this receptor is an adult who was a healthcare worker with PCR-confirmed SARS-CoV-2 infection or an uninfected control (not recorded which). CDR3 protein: CASSPGGGLLANNEQFF. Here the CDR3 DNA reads TGTGCCAGCAGCCCAGGGGGAGGACTGTTGGCGAACAATGAGCAGTTCTTC.